The TCR beta chain described here comes from a study of CD8 T cells in ankylosing spondylitis. V lost 2 bases and J 9 bases, leaving 14 bases between the germline ends. The CDR3 is 14 amino acids. The germline V gene encodes CDR1 ENHRY and CDR2 SYGVKD. TCRdb recomputed calls from the 5' RACE reads with MiXCR, one row per CDR3 protein. The data hold about 250,000 distinct CDR3 sequences, with about 24% observed a single time. This chain joins TRBV10-3 and TRBJ2-1, with D tentatively TRBD1 or TRBD2 (6 bases each). The TCR sequence derives from a male donor with ankylosing spondylitis or in good health (not recorded which). The sequenced sample was blood, either unsorted or a sorted T cell fraction (not recorded which). The DNA for the CDR3 is TGTGCCATCAGTGAGCCAATGGGGGGCCGTGAGCAGTTCTTC. This gives the protein CAISEPMGGREQFF.